One sample yielded the 25 T cell receptor beta chains listed below, sequenced in a study of blood T cell repertoires in COVID-19. TCRdb keeps only in-frame clones here, not all; method: immunoSEQ multiplex PCR. Counted here are approximately 98,000 clones, about two thirds occurring once; the ten biggest clones make up 1.8%. Sequencing used peripheral blood. The receptors stem from a middle-aged woman with acute or convalescent COVID-19.

V gene TRBV2 combines with J gene TRBJ2-3, with 11 bases aligning to TRBD2. V shed 8 bases, J shed 0 bases, and the junction held 4 bases outside the gene matches. CDR3 length: 15 residues. The germline gives CDR1 SNHLY, CDR2 FYNNEI. DNA for the CDR3: TGTGCCAGCGGCCGACTAGCGGGAAGCACAGATACGCAGTATTTT. The encoded protein is CASGRLAGSTDTQYF. The variable domain in full, completed from reference TRBV2 and TRBJ2-3, reads EPEVTQTPSHQVTQMGQEVILRCVPISNHLYFYWYRQILGQKVEFLVSFYNNEISEKSEIFDDQFSVERPDGSNFTLKIRSTKLEDSAMYFCASGRLAGSTDTQYFGPGTRLTVL.

This chain joins TRBV5-1 and TRBJ2-3, with D tentatively TRBD2 (5 bases). Germline V gene lookup returns CDR1 SGHRS and CDR2 YFSETQ. The CDR3 contains 17 residues. Between the trimmed V and J ends, which lost 3 bases and 0 bases, there was a span of 17 bases. DNA for the CDR3: TGCGCCAGCAGCTCAGCCCTAGCAATGGGTAGCACAGATACGCAGTATTTT. Its protein product is CASSSALAMGSTDTQYF.

There are a few counts of this clone. This chain connects TRBV5-5 to TRBJ1-5; 7 nucleotides agree with TRBD1. The CDR3 covers 14 residues. The ends lost 7 bases at V and 7 bases at J; junction bases unmatched: 11. Germline V gives CDR1 SGHKS, CDR2 YYEKEE (reference sequence). The CDR3 protein is CASSTQGGEQPQHF. The CDR3 bases are TGTGCCAGCTCCACTCAGGGGGGTGAACAGCCCCAGCATTTT.

This CDR3 reads CASSQIGGEGTGELFF. CDR3 DNA sequence: TGTGCCAGCAGTCAGATAGGGGGGGAGGGCACCGGGGAGCTGTTTTTT. V is TRBV27 and J is TRBJ2-2, with D possibly TRBD2 on 7 matching bases. The V gene lost 5 bases and the J gene lost 4 bases, with 17 bases spanning the gap. From germline, CDR1 is MNHEY and CDR2 SMNVEV (reference sequence). This CDR3 contains 16 residues.

The chain recombines TRBV28 with TRBJ2-2, with TRBD1 matching over 7 bases. Germline CDR1 and CDR2: MDHEN and SYDVKM. The CDR3 contains 16 residues. V shed 7 bases and J 2 bases; nucleotides not matched to a gene: 10. The CDR3 region is CASTLTGIANTGELFF. DNA of the CDR3: TGTGCCAGCACCCTGACAGGGATCGCAAACACCGGGGAGCTGTTTTTT.

Only one count was recorded for this clone. The chain couples TRBV11-2 to TRBJ2-1; D may be TRBD1 (6 bases). V was trimmed by 5 bases and J by 8 bases, leaving 13 bases between them. The CDR3 length is 13 residues. Germline V gene data show CDR1 as SGHAT and CDR2 as FQNNGV. For the CDR3, the DNA is TGTGCCAGCAGCGTTCAGGGGTATGATGAGCAGTTCTTC. It encodes CASSVQGYDEQFF.

The count of this clone is one. The junction differs from germline at one of its ends, possibly a read error. This chain joins TRBV6-5 and TRBJ2-1; 10 nucleotides line up with TRBD2. Germline-derived CDR1 and CDR2 are MNHEY and SVGAGI. The CDR3 contains 15 residues. The CDR3 bases are TGTGCCAGCAGTTACCCTAGCGGGGGTCACAATGAGCAGCTCTTC. Its protein product is CASSYPSGGHNEQLF.

The chain couples TRBV29-1 to TRBJ2-3; TRBD1 aligns across 9 bases. Trimming at V came to 4 bases and at J to 6 bases, leaving 8 bases not matched to a gene. This CDR3 has 14 residues. Germline loops: CDR1 SQVTM, CDR2 ANQGSEA. CDR3 loop: CSVGDRALRDTQYF. CDR3 bases: TGCAGCGTTGGGGACAGGGCTTTGCGGGATACGCAGTATTTT.

This rearrangement joins TRBV30 to TRBJ1-2; 7 positions agree with TRBD1. With 4 bases clipped from V and 1 base from J, the junction kept 9 bases outside the gene matches. Germline CDR1 GTSNPN, CDR2 SVGIG (reference sequence). The CDR3 loop spans 15 amino acids. The CDR3 nucleotides are TGTGCCTGGAATCCCCCCGACAGGGATAACTATGGCTACACCTTC. Protein: CAWNPPDRDNYGYTF.

The chain couples TRBV6-5 to TRBJ2-7; 8 bases line up with TRBD1. From germline, CDR1 is MNHEY and CDR2 SVGAGI. V trimming: 6 bases; J trimming: 2 bases; junction bases outside the gene matches: 9. The CDR3 has 15 residues. The CDR3 DNA sequence: TGTGCCAGCAGCAGGGGACAGGTAGTACCCTACGAGCAGTACTTC. Translated: CASSRGQVVPYEQYF.

This clone occurred once. J is TRBJ1-1 and V is TRBV28; D is unclear. The CDR3 loop spans 13 amino acids. The V and J ends lost 7 bases and 11 bases respectively, with 20 bases between them. Germline V lookup: CDR1 MDHEN, CDR2 SYDVKM. The CDR3 bases are TGTGCCAGCACCTCCGACGGGAGGGCTTGGGCTTTCTTT. Translated: CASTSDGRAWAFF.

The chain is built from TRBV4-1 and TRBJ2-5, with TRBD2 as a possible D gene (7 bases). This CDR3 contains 16 residues. In germline, CDR1 is MGHRA, CDR2 YSYEKL. V was clipped by 0 bases and J by 7 bases, with 18 bases between them. CDR3 region: CASSQDGVRGRVTQYF. CDR3 nucleotide sequence: TGCGCCAGCAGCCAAGATGGGGTGAGGGGGAGGGTGACCCAGTACTTC.

The chain recombines TRBV28 with TRBJ2-7; D not resolved. Trimming removed 8 bases at V and 2 bases at J, with 7 bases between. The CDR3 runs 11 residues. The germline CDR1 and CDR2 sequences are MDHEN and SYDVKM. CDR3 sequence reads: CASSRAYEQYF. In DNA, the CDR3 is TGTGCCAGCTCAAGAGCCTACGAGCAGTACTTC.

This chain uses TRBV27 with TRBJ2-7, with a tentative D call TRBD2 (6 bases). Looked up from germline, CDR1 is MNHEY and CDR2 is SMNVEV (reference sequence). This CDR3 contains 14 residues. V was cut by 8 bases and J by 0 bases, with 14 bases left in between. CDR3 loop: CASRRELSSYEQYF. DNA of the CDR3: TGTGCCAGCCGGAGGGAGCTGAGCTCCTACGAGCAGTACTTC.

V gene TRBV28 combines with J gene TRBJ2-3; TRBD1 agrees at 9 bases. Germline CDR1 MDHEN, CDR2 SYDVKM. This CDR3 is 17 amino acids long. The J segment lost 0 bases and the V segment lost 6 bases, leaving 10 bases of the junction unmatched. The CDR3 coding sequence is TGTGCCAGCAGCTCTGCGCTAGGACAGGGGAGCACAGATACGCAGTATTTT. Amino acids: CASSSALGQGSTDTQYF.

The genes are TRBV19 and TRBJ2-3, with a tentative D call TRBD2 (5 bases). V lost 3 bases to trimming and J lost 7 bases, with 11 bases between them. Germline lookup yields CDR1 LNHDA and CDR2 SQIVND (reference sequence). CDR3 length equals 13 residues. The DNA for the CDR3 is TGTGCCAGTAGTATCGGCGGACTCAATACGCAGTATTTT. Its translation is CASSIGGLNTQYF.

CDR3 sequence reads: CASSHDRGQTDTQYF. CDR3 nucleotides: TGTGCCAGCAGCCACGACAGGGGGCAGACCGATACGCAGTATTTT. The V call is TRBV11-2, the J call TRBJ2-3, with 10 bases aligning to TRBD1. Germline trimming cut 5 bases from V and 6 bases from J; bases unmatched to any gene: 8. Germline CDR1 SGHAT, CDR2 FQNNGV. The CDR3 consists of 15 residues.

The chain is built from TRBV29-1 and TRBJ2-3; D perhaps matches TRBD1 (6 bases). V dropped 0 bases and J dropped 4 bases, with 20 bases sitting between them. The CDR3 covers 17 residues. Germline lookup yields CDR1 SQVTM and CDR2 ANQGSEA. The CDR3 DNA is TGCAGCGTTGAAGATCTTAGGGGCAGGGGCATCCCAGATACGCAGTATTTT. Translated: CSVEDLRGRGIPDTQYF.

The chain is built from TRBV9 and TRBJ2-1; 13 bases match TRBD2. This CDR3 spans 14 amino acids. V dropped 4 bases and J dropped 12; count of bases not matched to a gene: 7. Germline V CDR1 and CDR2: SGDLS, YYNGEE. DNA of the CDR3: TGTGCCAGCAGCACGGGGACTAGCGGGGAGGGGCAGTTCTTC. This sequence encodes CASSTGTSGEGQFF.

This rearrangement joins TRBV27 to TRBJ1-5; 11 positions match TRBD1. Trimming took 3 bases from V and 6 from J; bases not matched to a gene: 1. This CDR3 spans 14 amino acids. Germline V lookup: CDR1 MNHEY, CDR2 SMNVEV (reference sequence). CDR3 sequence reads: CASSFGTGGQPQHF. In nucleotides, the CDR3 is TGTGCCAGCAGTTTTGGGACAGGGGGTCAGCCCCAGCATTTT.

V is TRBV28 and J is TRBJ1-2; 7 nucleotides agree with TRBD1. The ends lost 7 bases at V and 8 bases at J; junction bases unmatched: 16. This CDR3 is built from 15 residues. The germline V gene has CDR1 MDHEN and CDR2 SYDVKM. CDR3 residues: CASNTATGRRDGYTF. CDR3 DNA sequence: TGTGCCAGCAACACCGCGACAGGGCGTAGGGACGGCTACACCTTC.

This chain's CDR3 is CAWRKTSVNSPLHF. The CDR3 DNA reads as TGTGCCTGGAGGAAAACAAGCGTTAATTCACCCCTCCACTTT. V is TRBV30 and J is TRBJ1-6, with D uncertain. V lost 3 bases and J 6 bases, leaving 12 bases between the germline ends. From germline, CDR1 is GTSNPN and CDR2 SVGIG (reference sequence). The CDR3 has 14 residues.

The chain recombines TRBV11-2 with TRBJ1-2; TRBD1 might be the D (5 bases). From germline, CDR1 is SGHAT and CDR2 FQNNGV. This CDR3 region has 14 residues. Deletions cut 0 bases from V and 7 bases from J, with 12 bases between. CDR3 DNA: TGTGCCAGCAGCTTAGATGGCAGGGTTGGTGGCTACACCTTC. Protein sequence: CASSLDGRVGGYTF.

This rearrangement joins TRBV20-1 to TRBJ1-1; D not resolved. This CDR3 has 13 residues. V shed 3 bases and J shed 3 bases, with 11 bases lying between them. The germline gives CDR1 DFQATT, CDR2 SNEGSKA (reference sequence). The CDR3 DNA reads as TGCAGTGCTAGTGGCGTCTTCTACACTGAAGCTTTCTTT. Its translation is CSASGVFYTEAFF.

In DNA, the CDR3 is TGTGCCAGCAGCCAAGCACTTCGGGGGGAGGGAGAGACCCAGTACTTC. Protein: CASSQALRGEGETQYF. The chain has TRBV3-1 (or the pseudogene TRBV3-2) and TRBJ2-5; TRBD2 matches 7 bases. Germline lookup yields CDR1 LGHDT and CDR2 YNNKEL (reference sequence). Germline trimming cut 1 base from V and 4 bases from J; bases unmatched to any gene: 9. The length of the CDR3 is 16 residues.